These 18 T cell receptor beta chains were sequenced from one sample in a study of regulatory T cells in long-lasting Graves disease. Time point denoted: newly diagnosed GD, antithyroid drugs for less than 3 months. PBMCs were the source of the RNA used for TCR sequencing. CDR3-region Arm-PCR and iRepertoire HTBI primers produced the TCR beta libraries. TCRdb reanalysed the multiplex PCR reads using MiXCR and keeps one entry per CDR3 protein. This sample has 580,000 or so distinct CDR3 sequences, with 16% found just once. The sample was also reused in another study, on T cells in Graves' hyperthyroidism and ophthalmopathy.

The sample in question was peripheral blood mononuclear cells (PBMCs), obtained at new diagnosis, from a patient treated with antithyroid drugs. The receptor set was obtained from a young man with Graves disease.

There are many counts of this clonotype. V gene TRBV7-3 combines with J gene TRBJ2-3, with D possibly being TRBD2 (5 bases). Germline V gene lookup returns CDR1 SGHTA and CDR2 FQGTGA. This CDR3 has 15 residues. The ends were cut back, 2 bases at V and 0 bases at J, with 9 bases in the middle. The CDR3 protein is CASSLAGQSTDTQYF. CDR3 DNA sequence: TGTGCCAGCAGCTTAGCGGGCCAAAGCACAGATACGCAGTATTTT.

This clonotype was seen repeatedly, ten times or more. This sequence joins TRBV12-5 and TRBJ2-7; D is perhaps TRBD1 (6 bases). CDR3 length equals 15 residues. Germline values: CDR1 LGHNT, CDR2 FRNRAP. V lost 5 bases to trimming and J lost 7 bases, with 21 bases between them. CDR3 loop: CASGLTGWTGLEQYF. CDR3 bases: TGTGCTAGTGGTCTCACAGGGTGGACGGGCCTGGAGCAGTACTTC.

This clonotype was observed a few times. The CDR3 protein is CASSSWGVTEAFF. The DNA of the CDR3 is TGTGCCAGCAGCTCTTGGGGGGTCACTGAAGCTTTCTTT. The J gene is TRBJ1-1, the V gene TRBV6-1, with D possibly being TRBD1 (5 bases). In germline, CDR1 is MNHNS, CDR2 SASEGT. Trimming removed 6 bases from V and 4 bases from J, with 12 bases in between. The length of the CDR3 is 13 residues.

Many counts were recorded for this clonotype. The V and J genes are TRBV6-1 and TRBJ2-4, with unresolved D. The V end was cut by 7 bases, the J end by 9 bases, with 16 bases between. Germline CDR1 reads MNHNS; CDR2 reads SASEGT. The CDR3 is 13 residues long. In DNA form, the CDR3 reads TGTGCCAGCAAGGTCGGAGCCAAAGGCATTCAGTACTTC. Residues: CASKVGAKGIQYF.

This clonotype occurred many times. The chain uses TRBV28 and TRBJ2-7; D is perhaps TRBD2 (5 bases). This CDR3 region has 14 residues. Germline assignment: CDR1 MDHEN and CDR2 SYDVKM. Trimming stripped 6 bases from V and 3 bases from J, with 15 bases between. The CDR3 spells CASSPRAEFYEQYF. The CDR3 DNA sequence: TGTGCCAGCAGCCCCCGAGCGGAGTTCTACGAGCAGTACTTC. Full variable domain (remainder filled in from reference TRBV28 and TRBJ2-7): DVKVTQSSRYLVKRTGEKVFLECVQDMDHENMFWYRQDPGLGLRLIYFSYDVKMKEKGDIPEGYSVSREKKERFSLILESASTNQTSMYLCASSPRAEFYEQYFGPGTRLTVT.

This clonotype was counted many times. The V call is TRBV18, the J call TRBJ1-1; D remains unclear. Per germline, CDR1 KGHSH and CDR2 LQKENI. Trimming removed 6 bases at V and 0 bases at J, with 11 bases between. The CDR3 spans 14 residues. As DNA, the CDR3 is TGTGCCAGCTCGTCAGACGGTCTGAACACTGAAGCTTTCTTT. This encodes CASSSDGLNTEAFF.

This clonotype was seen more than once but under ten times. A much more abundant neighbour one base away suggests this may be a read error. The chain links TRBV2 to TRBJ1-2; D gene unclear. Germline CDR1 and CDR2: SNHLY and FYNNEI. There are 14 residues in the CDR3. V shed 3 bases and J shed 2 bases, with 10 bases lying between them. CDR3: CASSEGNKNYGYTF. The CDR3 DNA is TGTGCCAGCAGTGAGGGCAATAAAAACTATGGCTACACCTTC.

This clonotype was recorded many times. V usage is TRBV24-1 and J usage is TRBJ2-3; D uncertain. The CDR3 sequence is 13 residues long. Germline V gene lookup returns CDR1 KGHDR and CDR2 SFDVKD. Trimming removed 6 bases from V and 1 base from J, with 7 bases in between. The CDR3 sequence: CATSSGGTDTQYF. The CDR3, as DNA: TGTGCCACCAGTTCTGGGGGCACAGATACGCAGTATTTT.

The CDR3 reads CSATGLAGSSSYEQYF. For the CDR3, the DNA is TGCAGTGCTACCGGACTAGCGGGATCAAGCTCCTACGAGCAGTACTTC. The J gene is TRBJ2-7, the V gene TRBV20-1, with 12 positions matching TRBD2. Unmatched junction bases numbered 7, after V lost 4 bases and J lost 0 bases. CDR3 size: 16 residues. Per the germline V gene, CDR1 is DFQATT and CDR2 is SNEGSKA (reference sequence).

This clonotype was observed at least ten times. The chain employs TRBV7-3 and TRBJ2-5; D might be TRBD2 (5 bases). Germline CDR1 is SGHTA and CDR2 is FQGTGA. V lost 5 bases, J lost 1 base, and 14 bases lay in between. The CDR3 length is 15 residues. The CDR3 coding sequence is TGTGCCAGCAGCGTCGGGCCCGCGGGCCAAGAGACCCAGTACTTC. Translated, it gives CASSVGPAGQETQYF.

The V and J genes are TRBV10-3 and TRBJ2-3, with D perhaps matching TRBD1 (6 bases). The CDR3 contains 14 residues. The germline V gene encodes CDR1 ENHRY and CDR2 SYGVKD. Trimming shortened V by 8 bases and J by 0 bases, and 12 bases separated the two germline ends. The CDR3 reads CAIAGTGSTDTQYF. Here the CDR3 DNA reads TGTGCCATCGCGGGCACAGGGAGCACAGATACGCAGTATTTT.

This clonotype was seen more than once but under ten times. The germline gene is not matched at one end of the junction; a read error may be the cause. The rearrangement uses TRBV5-5 and TRBJ2-2; D unclear. This CDR3 has 12 amino acids. Germline assignment: CDR1 SGHKS and CDR2 YYEKEE (reference sequence). CDR3 protein: CAGSSSQGELFF. Written as DNA, the CDR3 is TGTGCCGGCAGCTCCAGTCAAGGGGAGCTGTTTTTT.

This sequence joins TRBV19 and TRBJ1-2, with TRBD1 identical over 8 bases. The germline gives CDR1 LNHDA, CDR2 SQIVND (reference sequence). V lost 6 bases, J lost 2 bases, and 5 bases stayed unmatched. The CDR3 totals 14 residues. CDR3 loop: CASRFDRGNYGYTF. The CDR3 nucleotides are TGTGCCAGTAGGTTTGACAGGGGCAACTATGGCTACACCTTC.

This clonotype was counted at least ten times. The genes are TRBV20-1 and TRBJ2-5; D is perhaps TRBD2 (6 bases). This CDR3 spans 15 amino acids. Germline loops: CDR1 DFQATT, CDR2 SNEGSKA (reference sequence). The V end was cut by 0 bases, the J end by 5 bases, with 16 bases between. The CDR3 bases are TGCAGTGCTAGAGAGTGGCAGGGACGGGGGGAGACCCAGTACTTC. Residues: CSAREWQGRGETQYF.

This clonotype was observed many times. The CDR3 spells CASSLGGVDSNQPQHF. Written as DNA, the CDR3 is TGTGCCAGCAGTTTAGGAGGCGTCGATAGCAATCAGCCCCAGCATTTT. The chain carries TRBV12-3 or TRBV12-4 and TRBJ1-5, with D unclear. The CDR3 sequence is 16 residues long. Between the trimmed V and J ends, which lost 1 base and 0 bases, there was a span of 10 bases.

This chain connects TRBV7-9 to TRBJ2-5; D not resolved. The germline V gene has CDR1 SEHNR and CDR2 FQNEAQ (reference sequence). Trimming cost V 4 bases and J 2 bases, with 17 bases left between them. The CDR3 loop spans 16 amino acids. CDR3 loop: CASSSPGEASQETQYF. CDR3 in DNA: TGTGCCAGCAGCTCGCCCGGTGAGGCGTCACAAGAGACCCAGTACTTC.

This clonotype was detected a few times. The chain carries TRBV6-1 and TRBJ2-7; D is undetermined. V lost 7 bases and J 8 bases, leaving 9 bases between the germline ends. The CDR3 has 10 amino acids. Germline V gives CDR1 MNHNS, CDR2 SASEGT. The CDR3 here is CASNSFQQYF. The CDR3 DNA follows: TGTGCCAGCAACTCCTTCCAGCAGTACTTC.

The chain recombines TRBV18 with TRBJ2-1; D not resolved. The CDR3 covers 13 residues. Deletions cut 0 bases from V and 5 bases from J, with 5 bases between. Germline loops: CDR1 KGHSH, CDR2 LQKENI. CDR3 bases: TGTGCCAGCTCACCACCAGCAGACAATGAGCAGTTCTTC. It yields the protein CASSPPADNEQFF.